This T cell receptor beta chain was captured by sequencing in a study of patients and donors after allogeneic stem cell transplantation (dated by TCRdb to the early 2020s). Library preparation used RT-PCR. TCRdb lists the instrument as NextSeq 550. TCRdb applied fastp at Q25 and MiXCR to the public reads, then kept only in-frame beta chains. Each entry merges the rows of one CDR3 protein and shows their most common DNA and genes. The table for this sample lists approximately 150,000 distinct CDR3 sequences; approximately 30% of them were counted only once. The top ten clonotypes cover around 3% of the sample. Taken from the germline V gene, the CDR1 and CDR2 loops are SGHVS and FNYEAQ. The V and J ends are trimmed by 1 base and 0 bases, leaving 9 bases between them. The CDR3, cysteine through phenylalanine, is 16 amino acids long. The retained sequence is limited to the CDR3, 48 bases, with the frame set at the first base.

This clonotype has only a few counts. The target of this receptor is not known. The sample holds no much larger clone one base away, and base qualities are not on file. The sequencing input was blood, either unsorted or a sorted T cell fraction (not recorded which). The receptor was derived from a human donor who was either an allogeneic HSCT recipient or a stem cell or donor lymphocyte infusion donor (not recorded which). It is not recorded whose cells these are; they may come from a transplant donor. In this chain, TRBV7-6 is recombined with TRBJ1-4; TRBD1 might be the D gene, on 6 matching bases. The CDR3 region reads CASSLGAGATNEKLFF. In nucleotides, the sequence is TGTGCCAGCAGCTTAGGTGCAGGGGCAACTAATGAAAAACTGTTTTTT.